This T cell receptor beta chain was profiled in a study of T cells in women clearing cervical HPV infection. About the study: Donors had HPV16-related CIN3 or worse; 2 had invasive cancer. Case blood drawn at lesion detection; control blood after infection cleared. For cases, blood was sampled a median around 150 days after lesion detection, interquartile range roughly 85 to 200 days.

The length of the CDR3 is 14 residues. Looked up from germline, CDR1 is SGHVS and CDR2 is FNYEAQ. Details on this clone: The CDR3 goes on 3 residues after the read ends, and that part is filled in from the germline J gene.

Profiled with immunoSEQ multiplex PCR; TCRdb holds only in-frame clones, not every one. The repertoire shows some 30,000 clones; the top ten hold more than 3%. HPV was found by MY09/MY11 PCR and dot-blot genotyping. The receptor comes from a woman aged 18 to 75 with a cervical HPV16 infection that either progressed to CIN3+ or cleared (not recorded which). The chain employs TRBV7-6 and TRBJ2-2, with D unresolved. Sequenced sample: blood buffy coat. The CDR3 is CASSLGASNEKLFF. The sequenced CDR3 bases are TGTGCCAGCAGCTTAGGCGCGAGTAATGAAAAG.